Each of the 7 T cell receptor beta chains below was sequenced from the same sample in a study of T cell responses to AZD1222 COVID-19 vaccine (dated by TCRdb to the early 2020s). The library was prepared using the immunoSEQ multiplex PCR assay. TCRdb carries this immuneACCESS record with in-frame sequences only. Its versions omit some clonotypes, under half of them owing to an unresolved V gene in the studies checked, with the rest unexplained. The sample table shows fewer than 180,000 clones, and 80% to 95% are seen once. Roughly 3.4% of the sample lies in the top ten. Taken with the paper, the label for time point translates to: about 28 days (+/-7) after the second vaccine dose. The sample here was peripheral blood, taken 28 days after the second AZD1222 dose. These receptors came from an adult who received the AZD1222 COVID-19 vaccine.

The chain links TRBV9 to TRBJ2-7; unclear D gene. Trimming cost V 0 bases and J 3 bases, with 13 bases left between them. The CDR3 extends over 15 amino acids. The germline V gene encodes CDR1 SGDLS and CDR2 YYNGEE. CDR3 sequence reads: CASSVDSQPNYEQYF. The CDR3 nucleotides read TGTGCCAGCAGCGTAGATAGTCAGCCAAACTACGAGCAGTACTTC.

This clone has only a few counts. This chain connects TRBV18 to TRBJ2-5; D not certain. In germline, CDR1 is KGHSH, CDR2 LQKENI. V was shortened by 5 bases and J by 5 bases, with 6 bases between the two germline ends. CDR3 length equals 11 residues. The DNA for the CDR3 is TGTGCCAGCTCAGCGAGGGAGACCCAGTACTTC. Translation: CASSARETQYF.

This chain uses TRBV27 with TRBJ2-5, with 7 bases aligning to TRBD1. The trim removed 1 base at V and 2 bases at J, leaving 7 bases unmatched. The CDR3 runs to 16 residues. CDR1 is MNHEY and CDR2 is SMNVEV in the germline V gene (reference sequence). CDR3 bases: TGTGCCAGCAGTTTATGGGGTGGGGGACAGCAAGAGACCCAGTACTTC. Translating it yields CASSLWGGGQQETQYF.

The chain employs TRBV30 and TRBJ1-4; 8 bases map to TRBD1. CDR3 length: 14 residues. The trim removed 4 bases at V and 8 bases at J, leaving 9 bases unmatched. Germline lookup yields CDR1 GTSNPN and CDR2 SVGIG (reference sequence). The CDR3 region has the DNA TGTGCCTGGACACCCGGACAGGGAAGGGAAAAACTGTTTTTT. Translating it yields CAWTPGQGREKLFF. The variable domain in full, completed from reference TRBV30 and TRBJ1-4, reads SQTIHQWPATLVQPVGSPLSLECTVEGTSNPNLYWYRQAAGRGLQLLFYSVGIGQISSEVPQNLSASRPQDRQFILSSKKLLLSDSGFYLCAWTPGQGREKLFFGSGTQLSVL.

The chain links TRBV5-1 to TRBJ2-3; a possible D gene is TRBD2 (5 bases). The CDR3 runs to 13 residues. The germline CDR1 and CDR2 sequences are SGHRS and YFSETQ. V was shortened by 4 bases and J by 5 bases, with 11 bases between the two germline ends. For the CDR3, the DNA is TGCGCCAGCAGCGCTGGAGGTGGAGATACGCAGTATTTT. Amino acid sequence: CASSAGGGDTQYF.

This chain links TRBV28 with TRBJ2-5, with a tentative D call TRBD1 (6 bases). Deletions cut 5 bases from V and 2 bases from J, with 15 bases between. Germline CDR1 reads MDHEN; CDR2 reads SYDVKM. The CDR3 runs 15 residues. This CDR3 reads CASSSRAGAQETQYF. The CDR3 DNA follows: TGTGCCAGCAGTAGTCGAGCAGGGGCTCAAGAGACCCAGTACTTC.

Here the CDR3 reads CASSARRDF. As DNA, the CDR3 is TGTGCCAGCAGCGCTCGGAGGGACTTC. The V and J genes are TRBV21-1 and TRBJ2-7; TRBD2 reflects the table's D call only, with no check against the DNA. TRBV21-1 is reported as a pseudogene. The CDR3 totals 9 residues.